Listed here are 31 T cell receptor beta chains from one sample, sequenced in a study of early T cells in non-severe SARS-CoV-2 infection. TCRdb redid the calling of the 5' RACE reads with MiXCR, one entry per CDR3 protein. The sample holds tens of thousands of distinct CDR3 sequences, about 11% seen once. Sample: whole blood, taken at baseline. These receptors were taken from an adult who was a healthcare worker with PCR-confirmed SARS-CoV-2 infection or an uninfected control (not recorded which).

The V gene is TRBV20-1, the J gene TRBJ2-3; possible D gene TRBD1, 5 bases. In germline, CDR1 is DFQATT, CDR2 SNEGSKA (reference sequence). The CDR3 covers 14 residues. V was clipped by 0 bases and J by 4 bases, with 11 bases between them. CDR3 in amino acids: CSARDARASDTQYF. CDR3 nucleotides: TGCAGTGCTAGAGATGCCAGGGCGTCAGATACGCAGTATTTT.

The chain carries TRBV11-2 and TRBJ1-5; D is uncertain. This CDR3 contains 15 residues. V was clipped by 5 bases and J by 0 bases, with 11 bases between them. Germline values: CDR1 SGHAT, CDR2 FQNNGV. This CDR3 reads CASSLNIFSNQPQHF. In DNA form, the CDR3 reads TGTGCCAGCAGCCTGAACATATTTAGCAATCAGCCCCAGCATTTT. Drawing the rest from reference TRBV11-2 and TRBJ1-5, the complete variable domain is EAGVAQSPRYKIIEKRQSVAFWCNPISGHATLYWYQQILGQGPKLLIQFQNNGVVDDSQLPKDRFSAERLKGVDSTLKIQPAKLEDSAVYLCASSLNIFSNQPQHFGDGTRLSIL.

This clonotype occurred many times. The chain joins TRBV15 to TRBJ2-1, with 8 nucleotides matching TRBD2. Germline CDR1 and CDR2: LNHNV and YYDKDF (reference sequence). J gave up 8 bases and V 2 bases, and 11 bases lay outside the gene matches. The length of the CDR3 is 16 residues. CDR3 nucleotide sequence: TGTGCCACCAGCAGATCCTCAGCGGGGGTTACGGATGAGCAGTTCTTC. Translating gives CATSRSSAGVTDEQFF. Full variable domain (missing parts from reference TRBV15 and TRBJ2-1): DAMVIQNPRYQVTQFGKPVTLSCSQTLNHNVMYWYQQKSSQAPKLLFHYYDKDFNNEADTPDNFQSRRPNTSFCFLDIRSPGLGDTAMYLCATSRSSAGVTDEQFFGPGTRLTVL.

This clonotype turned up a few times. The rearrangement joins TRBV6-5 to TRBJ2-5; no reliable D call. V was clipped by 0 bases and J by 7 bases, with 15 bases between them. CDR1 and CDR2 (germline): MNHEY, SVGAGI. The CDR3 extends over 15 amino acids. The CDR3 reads CASSYSTGVLRTQYF. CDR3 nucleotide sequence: TGTGCCAGCAGTTACTCGACTGGGGTCTTAAGGACCCAGTACTTC.

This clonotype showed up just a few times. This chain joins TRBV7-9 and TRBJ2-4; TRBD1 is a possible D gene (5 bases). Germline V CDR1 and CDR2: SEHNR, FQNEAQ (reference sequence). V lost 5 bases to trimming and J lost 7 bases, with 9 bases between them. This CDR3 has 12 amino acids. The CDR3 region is CASSLDINIQYF. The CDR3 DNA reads TGTGCCAGCAGCCTGGACATTAACATTCAGTACTTC.

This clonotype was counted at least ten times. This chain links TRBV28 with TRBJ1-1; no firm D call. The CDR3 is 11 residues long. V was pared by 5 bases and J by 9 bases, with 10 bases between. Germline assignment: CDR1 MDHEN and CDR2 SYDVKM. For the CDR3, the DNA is TGTGCCAGCAGTCCCCGGGAAAAAGCTTTCTTT. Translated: CASSPREKAFF. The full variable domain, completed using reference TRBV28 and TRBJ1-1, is DVKVTQSSRYLVKRTGEKVFLECVQDMDHENMFWYRQDPGLGLRLIYFSYDVKMKEKGDIPEGYSVSREKKERFSLILESASTNQTSMYLCASSPREKAFFGQGTRLTVV.

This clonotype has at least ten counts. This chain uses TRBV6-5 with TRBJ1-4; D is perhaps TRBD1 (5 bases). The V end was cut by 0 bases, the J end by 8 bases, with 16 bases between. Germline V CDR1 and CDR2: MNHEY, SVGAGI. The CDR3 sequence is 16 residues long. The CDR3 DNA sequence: TGTGCCAGCAGTTACTCGATTGGGGCGTTGGGAGAAAAACTGTTTTTT. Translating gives CASSYSIGALGEKLFF.

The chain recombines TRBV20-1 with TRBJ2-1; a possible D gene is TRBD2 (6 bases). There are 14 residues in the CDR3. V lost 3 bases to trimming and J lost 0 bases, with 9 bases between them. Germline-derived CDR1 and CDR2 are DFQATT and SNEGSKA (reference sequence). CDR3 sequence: CSARAGPSYNEQFF. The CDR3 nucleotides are TGCAGTGCTAGGGCGGGACCCTCCTACAATGAGCAGTTCTTC.

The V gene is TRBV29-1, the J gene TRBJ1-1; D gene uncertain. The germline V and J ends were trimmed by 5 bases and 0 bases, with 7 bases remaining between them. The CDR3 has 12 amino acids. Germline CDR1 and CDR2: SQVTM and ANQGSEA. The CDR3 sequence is CSVRVMNTEAFF. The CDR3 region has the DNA TGCAGCGTTCGGGTCATGAACACTGAAGCTTTCTTT.

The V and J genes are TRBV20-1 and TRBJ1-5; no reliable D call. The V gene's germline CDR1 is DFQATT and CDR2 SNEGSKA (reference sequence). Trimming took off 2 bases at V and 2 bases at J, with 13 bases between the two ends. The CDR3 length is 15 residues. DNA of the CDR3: TGCAGTGCTAGAAGGCCGACCGGGGGCAATCAGCCCCAGCATTTT. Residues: CSARRPTGGNQPQHF.

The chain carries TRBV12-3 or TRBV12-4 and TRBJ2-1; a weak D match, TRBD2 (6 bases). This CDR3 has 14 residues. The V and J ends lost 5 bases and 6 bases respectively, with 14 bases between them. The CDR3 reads CASSLYGGFNEQFF. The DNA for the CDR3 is TGTGCCAGCAGTCTCTATGGGGGGTTCAATGAGCAGTTCTTC.

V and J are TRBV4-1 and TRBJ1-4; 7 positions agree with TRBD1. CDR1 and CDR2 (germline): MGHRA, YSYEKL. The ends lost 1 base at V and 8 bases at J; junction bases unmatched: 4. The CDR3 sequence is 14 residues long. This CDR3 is CASSQGQGREKLFF. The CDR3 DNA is TGCGCCAGCAGCCAAGGACAGGGTCGGGAAAAACTGTTTTTT.

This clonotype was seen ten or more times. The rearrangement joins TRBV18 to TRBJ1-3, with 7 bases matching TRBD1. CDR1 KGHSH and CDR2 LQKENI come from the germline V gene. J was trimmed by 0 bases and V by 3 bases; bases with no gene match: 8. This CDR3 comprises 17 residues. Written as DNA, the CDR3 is TGTGCCAGCTCACCGGGTGCGACAGGGAGCTCTGGAAACACCATATATTTT. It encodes CASSPGATGSSGNTIYF.

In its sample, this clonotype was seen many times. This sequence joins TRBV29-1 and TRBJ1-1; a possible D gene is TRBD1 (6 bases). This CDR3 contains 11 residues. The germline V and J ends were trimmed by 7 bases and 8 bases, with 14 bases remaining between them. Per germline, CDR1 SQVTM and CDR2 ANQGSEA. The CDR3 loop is CSANRAAEAFF. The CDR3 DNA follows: TGCAGCGCGAACAGGGCTGCCGAAGCTTTCTTT.

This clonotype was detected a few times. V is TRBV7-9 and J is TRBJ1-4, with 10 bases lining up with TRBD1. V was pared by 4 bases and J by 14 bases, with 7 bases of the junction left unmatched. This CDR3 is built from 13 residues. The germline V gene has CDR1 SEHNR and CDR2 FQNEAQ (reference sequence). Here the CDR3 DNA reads TGTGCCAGCAGCTCGACGGGACAGGGGCCCCTGTTTTTT. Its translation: CASSSTGQGPLFF.

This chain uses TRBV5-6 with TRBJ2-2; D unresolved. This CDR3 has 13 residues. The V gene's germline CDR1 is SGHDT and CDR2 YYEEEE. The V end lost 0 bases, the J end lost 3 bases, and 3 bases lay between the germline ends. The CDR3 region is CASSLVHTGELFF. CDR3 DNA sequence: TGTGCCAGCAGCTTGGTCCACACCGGGGAGCTGTTTTTT.

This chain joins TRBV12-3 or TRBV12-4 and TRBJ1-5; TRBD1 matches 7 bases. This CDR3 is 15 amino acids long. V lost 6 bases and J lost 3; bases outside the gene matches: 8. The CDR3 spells CASSHQGGLNQPQHF. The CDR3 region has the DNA TGTGCCAGCAGCCACCAGGGGGGACTCAATCAGCCCCAGCATTTT.

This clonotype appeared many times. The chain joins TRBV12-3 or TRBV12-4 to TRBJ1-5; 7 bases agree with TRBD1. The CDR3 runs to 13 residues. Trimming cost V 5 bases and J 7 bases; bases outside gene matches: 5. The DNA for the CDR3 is TGTGCCAGCAGTATAGACAGGGACCAGCCCCAGCATTTT. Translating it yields CASSIDRDQPQHF.

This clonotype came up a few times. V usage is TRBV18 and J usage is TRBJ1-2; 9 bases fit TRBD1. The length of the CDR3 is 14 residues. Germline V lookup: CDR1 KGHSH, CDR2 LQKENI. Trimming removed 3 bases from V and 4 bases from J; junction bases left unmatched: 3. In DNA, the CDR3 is TGTGCCAGCTCACCGGGACAGGGAGTCTATGGCTACACCTTC. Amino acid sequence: CASSPGQGVYGYTF. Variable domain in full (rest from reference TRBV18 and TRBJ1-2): NAGVMQNPRHLVRRRGQEARLRCSPMKGHSHVYWYRQLPEEGLKFMVYLQKENIIDESGMPKERFSAEFPKEGPSILRIQQVVRGDSAAYFCASSPGQGVYGYTFGSGTRLTVV.

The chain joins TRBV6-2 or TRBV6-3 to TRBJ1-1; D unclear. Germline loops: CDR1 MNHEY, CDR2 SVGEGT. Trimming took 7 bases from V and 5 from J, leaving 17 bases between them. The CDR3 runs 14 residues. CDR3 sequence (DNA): TGTGCCAGCACTGTTCTCAGGATGGGGACTGAAGCTTTCTTT. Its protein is CASTVLRMGTEAFF.

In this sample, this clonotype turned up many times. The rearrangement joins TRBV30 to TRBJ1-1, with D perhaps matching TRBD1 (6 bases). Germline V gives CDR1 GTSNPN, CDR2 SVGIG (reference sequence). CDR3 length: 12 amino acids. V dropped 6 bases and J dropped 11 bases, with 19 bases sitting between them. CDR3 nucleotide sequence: TGTGCCTGTTCGAAGGGGGACTCCCACGCTTTCTTT. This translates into CACSKGDSHAFF.

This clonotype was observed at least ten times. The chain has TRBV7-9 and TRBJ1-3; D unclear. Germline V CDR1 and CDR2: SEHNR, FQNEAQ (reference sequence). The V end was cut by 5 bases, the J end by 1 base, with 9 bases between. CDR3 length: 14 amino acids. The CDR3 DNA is TGTGCCAGCAGCAACGGAAAGTCTGGAAACACCATATATTTT. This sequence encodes CASSNGKSGNTIYF.

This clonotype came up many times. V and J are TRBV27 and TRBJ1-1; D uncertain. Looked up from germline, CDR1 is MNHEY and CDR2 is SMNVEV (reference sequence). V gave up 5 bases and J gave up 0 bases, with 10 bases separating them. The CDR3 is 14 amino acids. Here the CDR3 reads CASSIRALNTEAFF. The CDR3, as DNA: TGTGCCAGCAGTATAAGGGCCCTGAACACTGAAGCTTTCTTT.

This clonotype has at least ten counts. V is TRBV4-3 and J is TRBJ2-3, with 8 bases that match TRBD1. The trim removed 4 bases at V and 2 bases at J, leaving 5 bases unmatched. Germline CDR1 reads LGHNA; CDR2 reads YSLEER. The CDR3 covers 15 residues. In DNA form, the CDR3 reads TGCGCCAGCAGCCTCTCGACAGGGGCCACAGATACGCAGTATTTT. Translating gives CASSLSTGATDTQYF.

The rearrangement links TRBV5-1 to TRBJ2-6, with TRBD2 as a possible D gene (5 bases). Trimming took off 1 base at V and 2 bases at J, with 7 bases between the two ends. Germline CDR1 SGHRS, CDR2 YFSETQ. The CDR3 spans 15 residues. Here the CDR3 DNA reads TGCGCCAGCAGCTTGCGGGATACTGGGGCCAACGTCCTGACTTTC. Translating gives CASSLRDTGANVLTF.

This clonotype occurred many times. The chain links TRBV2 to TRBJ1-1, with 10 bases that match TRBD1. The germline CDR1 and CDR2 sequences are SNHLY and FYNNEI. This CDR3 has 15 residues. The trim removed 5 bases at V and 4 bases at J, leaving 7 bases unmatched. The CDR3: CASSKTGQGTTEAFF. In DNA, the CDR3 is TGTGCCAGCAGTAAAACGGGACAGGGGACCACTGAAGCTTTCTTT.

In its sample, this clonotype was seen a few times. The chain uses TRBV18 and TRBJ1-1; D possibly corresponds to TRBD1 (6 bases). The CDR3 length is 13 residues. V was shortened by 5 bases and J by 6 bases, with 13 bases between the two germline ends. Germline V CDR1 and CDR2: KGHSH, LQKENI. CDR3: CASSTDQGSEAFF. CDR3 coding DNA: TGTGCCAGCTCAACCGATCAGGGGTCTGAAGCTTTCTTT.

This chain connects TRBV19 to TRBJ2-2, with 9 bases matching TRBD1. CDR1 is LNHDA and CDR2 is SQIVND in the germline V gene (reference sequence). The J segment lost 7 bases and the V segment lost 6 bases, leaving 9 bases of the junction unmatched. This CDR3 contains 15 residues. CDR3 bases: TGTGCCAGTAGCCCCGGGACAGGGTATATCGGGGAGCTGTTTTTT. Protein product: CASSPGTGYIGELFF.

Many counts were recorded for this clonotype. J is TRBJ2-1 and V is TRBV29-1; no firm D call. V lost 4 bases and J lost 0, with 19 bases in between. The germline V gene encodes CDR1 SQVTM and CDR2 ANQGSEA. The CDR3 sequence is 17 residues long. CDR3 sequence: CSVANPTSVSSYNEQFF. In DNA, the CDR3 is TGCAGCGTTGCGAATCCCACCTCGGTGAGCTCCTACAATGAGCAGTTCTTC.

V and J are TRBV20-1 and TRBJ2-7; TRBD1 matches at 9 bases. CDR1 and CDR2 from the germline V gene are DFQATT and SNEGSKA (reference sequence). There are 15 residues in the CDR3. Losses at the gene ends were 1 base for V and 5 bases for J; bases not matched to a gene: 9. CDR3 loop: CSARGPGQGAHEQYF. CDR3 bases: TGCAGTGCTAGAGGCCCGGGACAGGGTGCCCACGAGCAGTACTTC.

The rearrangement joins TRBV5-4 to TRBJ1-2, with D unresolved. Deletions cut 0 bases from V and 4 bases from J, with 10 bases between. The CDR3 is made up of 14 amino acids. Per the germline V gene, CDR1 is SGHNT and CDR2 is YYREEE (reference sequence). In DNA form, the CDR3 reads TGTGCCAGCAGCTTGGACAGCCTGGTCTATGGCTACACCTTC. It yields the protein CASSLDSLVYGYTF.